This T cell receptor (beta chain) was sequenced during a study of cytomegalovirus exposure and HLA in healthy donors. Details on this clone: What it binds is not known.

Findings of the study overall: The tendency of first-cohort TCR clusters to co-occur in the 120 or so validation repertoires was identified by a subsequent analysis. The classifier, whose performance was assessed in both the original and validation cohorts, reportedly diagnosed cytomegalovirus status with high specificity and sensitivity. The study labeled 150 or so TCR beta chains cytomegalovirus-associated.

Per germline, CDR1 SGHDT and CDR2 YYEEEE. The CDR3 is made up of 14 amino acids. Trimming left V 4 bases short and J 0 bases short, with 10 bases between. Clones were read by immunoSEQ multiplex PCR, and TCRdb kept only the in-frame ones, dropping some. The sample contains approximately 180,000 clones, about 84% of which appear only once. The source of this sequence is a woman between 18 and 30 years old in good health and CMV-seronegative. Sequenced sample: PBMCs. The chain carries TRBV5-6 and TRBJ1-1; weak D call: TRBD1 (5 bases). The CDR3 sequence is CASSRTLLNTEAFF. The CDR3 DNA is TGTGCCAGCAGCAGGACACTTTTGAACACTGAAGCTTTCTTT.